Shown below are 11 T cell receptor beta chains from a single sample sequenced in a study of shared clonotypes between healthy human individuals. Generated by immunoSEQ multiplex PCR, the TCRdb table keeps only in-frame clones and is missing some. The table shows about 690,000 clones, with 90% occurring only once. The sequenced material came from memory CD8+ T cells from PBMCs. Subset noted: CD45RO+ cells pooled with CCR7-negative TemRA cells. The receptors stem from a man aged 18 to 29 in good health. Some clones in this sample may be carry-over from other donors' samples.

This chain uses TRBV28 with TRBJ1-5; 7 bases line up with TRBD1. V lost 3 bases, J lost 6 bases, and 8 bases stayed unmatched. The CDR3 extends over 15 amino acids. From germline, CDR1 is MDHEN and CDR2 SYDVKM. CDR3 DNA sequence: TGTGCCAGCAGTTTTTTAACAGGGGACCTTCAGCCCCAGCATTTT. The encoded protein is CASSFLTGDLQPQHF.

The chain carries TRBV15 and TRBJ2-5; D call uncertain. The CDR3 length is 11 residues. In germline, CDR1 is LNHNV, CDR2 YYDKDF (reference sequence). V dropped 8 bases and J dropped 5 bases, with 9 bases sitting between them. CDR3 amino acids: CATGLRETQYF. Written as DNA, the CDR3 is TGTGCCACCGGGCTTCGGGAGACCCAGTACTTC.

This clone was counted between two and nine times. The CDR3 here is CAWEDTEAFF. CDR3 in DNA: TGTGCCTGGGAGGACACTGAAGCTTTCTTT. The rearrangement links TRBV30 to TRBJ1-1; D is unresolved. The CDR3 is 10 amino acids. CDR1 and CDR2 (germline): GTSNPN, SVGIG (reference sequence). V was trimmed by 5 bases and J by 3 bases, leaving 4 bases between them.

CDR3 region: CASSPPSWSSGTTNEQFF. The CDR3 DNA is TGTGCCAGCTCACCACCGAGTTGGTCTAGCGGGACGACGAATGAGCAGTTCTTC. V and J are TRBV18 and TRBJ2-1; TRBD2 agrees at 9 bases. The CDR3 is 18 residues long. V trimming: 0 bases; J trimming: 7 bases; junction bases outside the gene matches: 13. The germline V gene has CDR1 KGHSH and CDR2 LQKENI. Using reference TRBV18 and TRBJ2-1 for the parts outside the CDR3, the full variable domain is NAGVMQNPRHLVRRRGQEARLRCSPMKGHSHVYWYRQLPEEGLKFMVYLQKENIIDESGMPKERFSAEFPKEGPSILRIQQVVRGDSAAYFCASSPPSWSSGTTNEQFFGPGTRLTVL.

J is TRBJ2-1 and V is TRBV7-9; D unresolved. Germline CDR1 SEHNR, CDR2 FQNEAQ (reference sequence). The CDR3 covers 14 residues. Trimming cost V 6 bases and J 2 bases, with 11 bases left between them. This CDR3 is CASSSSVAYNEQFF. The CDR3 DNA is TGTGCCAGCAGTTCGTCAGTGGCCTACAATGAGCAGTTCTTC. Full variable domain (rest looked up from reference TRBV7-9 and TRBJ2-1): DTGVSQNPRHKITKRGQNVTFRCDPISEHNRLYWYRQTLGQGPEFLTYFQNEAQLEKSRLLSDRFSAERPKGSFSTLEIQRTEQGDSAMYLCASSSSVAYNEQFFGPGTRLTVL.

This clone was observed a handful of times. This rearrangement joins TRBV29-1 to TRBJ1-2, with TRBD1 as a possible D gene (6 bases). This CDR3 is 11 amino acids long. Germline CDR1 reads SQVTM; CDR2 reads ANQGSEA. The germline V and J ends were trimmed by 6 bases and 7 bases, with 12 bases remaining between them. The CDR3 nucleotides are TGCAGCGTACGACAGGCGGGTGGCTACACCTTC. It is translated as CSVRQAGGYTF.

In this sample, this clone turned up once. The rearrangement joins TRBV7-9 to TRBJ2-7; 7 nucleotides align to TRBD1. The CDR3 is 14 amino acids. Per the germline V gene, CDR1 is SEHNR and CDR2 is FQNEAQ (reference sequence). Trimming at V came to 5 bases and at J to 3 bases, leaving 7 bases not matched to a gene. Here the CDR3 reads CASSRRQGHYEQYF. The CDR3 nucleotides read TGTGCCAGCAGCCGGAGACAGGGTCACTACGAGCAGTACTTC. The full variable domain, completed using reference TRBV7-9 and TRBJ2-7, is DTGVSQNPRHKITKRGQNVTFRCDPISEHNRLYWYRQTLGQGPEFLTYFQNEAQLEKSRLLSDRFSAERPKGSFSTLEIQRTEQGDSAMYLCASSRRQGHYEQYFGPGTRLTVT.

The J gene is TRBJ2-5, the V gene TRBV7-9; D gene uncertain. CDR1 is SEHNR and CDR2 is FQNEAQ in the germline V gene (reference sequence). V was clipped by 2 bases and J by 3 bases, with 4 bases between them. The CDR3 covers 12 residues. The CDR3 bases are TGTGCCAGCAGCTTACCAGAAGAGACCCAGTACTTC. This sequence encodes CASSLPEETQYF.

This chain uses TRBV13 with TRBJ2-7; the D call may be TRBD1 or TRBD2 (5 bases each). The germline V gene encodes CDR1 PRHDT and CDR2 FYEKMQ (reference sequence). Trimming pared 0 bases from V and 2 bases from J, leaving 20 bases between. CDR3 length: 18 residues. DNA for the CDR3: TGTGCCAGCAGCTTAGGCCTCGCAACCGGGACGGCTACCTACGAGCAGTACTTC. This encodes CASSLGLATGTATYEQYF.

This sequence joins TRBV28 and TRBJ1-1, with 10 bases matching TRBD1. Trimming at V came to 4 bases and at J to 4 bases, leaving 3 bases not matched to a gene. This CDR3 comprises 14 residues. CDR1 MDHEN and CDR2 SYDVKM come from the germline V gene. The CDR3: CASSSWTGGTEAFF. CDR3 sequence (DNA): TGTGCCAGCAGTTCCTGGACAGGGGGCACTGAAGCTTTCTTT.

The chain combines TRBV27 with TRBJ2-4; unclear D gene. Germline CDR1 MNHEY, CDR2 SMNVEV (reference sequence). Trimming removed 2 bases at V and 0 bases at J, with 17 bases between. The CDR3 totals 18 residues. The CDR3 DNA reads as TGTGCCAGCAGTTTAAAAGGCCGGAATTTACTAGCCAAAAACATTCAGTACTTC. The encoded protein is CASSLKGRNLLAKNIQYF.